This is a list of T cell receptor beta chains from one sample in a study of blood T cell repertoires in COVID-19. Here immunoSEQ multiplex PCR was the method, and the copy in TCRdb shows in-frame clones only, minus some. The data show about 350,000 clones, roughly 90% seen once. Source material: PBMCs or T cells enriched from blood (not recorded which). The receptors originated from a woman aged 30 to 39 who had recovered from COVID-19. Both conserved end residues are part of each CDR3. Fields, in order: V gene, J gene, clone size, D gene, CDR3 protein, CDR3 DNA. The D gene is left open where the match is weak. Rows may omit the clone size; those that give it use once, few, many or a size class.

>TRBV7-2|TRBJ1-5|-|TRBD1
CASSLSRQGSQPQHF
TGTGCCAGCAGCTTGAGCCGACAGGGGTCTCAGCCCCAGCATTTT
>TRBV2|TRBJ1-5|-|-
CASSPGGLYQPQHF
TGTGCCAGCAGCCCAGGAGGGCTTTATCAGCCCCAGCATTTT
>TRBV10-3|TRBJ1-1|once|-
CAISDSTRGDTEAFF
TGTGCCATCAGTGATTCTACCCGGGGTGACACTGAAGCTTTCTTT
>TRBV6-5|TRBJ2-3|-|-
CASSYSSQDTQYF
TGTGCCAGCAGTTACTCGTCCCAAGATACGCAGTATTTT
>TRBV20-1|TRBJ1-2|-|-
CSASDNYGYTF
TGCAGCGCCTCAGATAACTATGGCTACACCTTC
>TRBV28|TRBJ1-2|-|TRBD1
CASSPLQGANYGYTF
TGTGCCAGCAGCCCCCTACAGGGGGCTAACTATGGCTACACCTTC
>TRBV10-3|TRBJ1-3|-|-
CAISVQGSGNTIYF
TGTGCCATCAGTGTCCAGGGCTCTGGAAACACCATATATTTT
>TRBV24-1|TRBJ2-7|-|TRBD1
CATSDVGQGYEQYF
TGTGCCACCAGTGACGTCGGACAGGGCTACGAGCAGTACTTC
>TRBV28|TRBJ1-1|-|-
CASPPGGEDTEAFF
TGTGCCAGCCCCCCGGGGGGAGAGGACACTGAAGCTTTCTTT
>TRBV15|TRBJ1-4|-|-
CATRDSPEKLFF
TGTGCCACCAGGGACAGCCCAGAAAAACTGTTTTTT
>TRBV5-1|TRBJ1-6|once|TRBD1
CASSLVGQGPSPLHF
TGCGCCAGCAGCTTGGTTGGACAGGGTCCTTCACCCCTCCACTTT
>TRBV19|TRBJ1-1|-|-
CASSIFRGMNTEAFF
TGTGCCAGTAGTATCTTCCGGGGAATGAACACTGAAGCTTTCTTT
>TRBV6-7|TRBJ2-7|-|TRBD1
CASSYGKGADTYEQYF
TGTGCCAGCAGTTACGGGAAGGGGGCCGATACCTACGAGCAGTACTTC
>TRBV5-1|TRBJ1-4|-|-
CASSRVEGEKLFF
TGCGCCAGCAGCCGTGTGGAGGGTGAAAAACTGTTTTTT
>TRBV5-1|TRBJ1-1|once|TRBD1
CASSLMDRENTEAFF
TGCGCCAGCAGCCTAATGGACAGGGAGAACACTGAAGCTTTCTTT
>TRBV15|TRBJ2-3|-|TRBD1
CATSRGQGADTQYF
TGTGCCACCAGCAGAGGGCAGGGGGCAGATACGCAGTATTTT
>TRBV3-1/TRBV3-2|TRBJ1-2|-|-
CASSQVSGSYGYTF
TGTGCCAGCAGCCAAGTGTCGGGGTCGTATGGCTACACCTTC
>TRBV11-2|TRBJ2-5|once|-
CASSFAPRDREETQYF
TGTGCCAGCAGCTTCGCCCCGCGGGACAGAGAAGAGACCCAGTACTTC
>TRBV9|TRBJ2-2|few|TRBD1
CASSPYRGGNTGELFF
TGTGCCAGCAGCCCGTACAGGGGTGGCAACACCGGGGAGCTGTTTTTT
>TRBV12-1|TRBJ2-7|-|-
CASSFQGYPWDYEQYF
TGTGCCAGCAGCTTCCAGGGGTACCCCTGGGACTACGAGCAGTACTTC
>TRBV28|TRBJ1-1|-|-
CASSFRPRDTEAFF
TGTGCCAGCAGTTTTCGTCCCCGGGACACTGAAGCTTTCTTT
>TRBV28|TRBJ1-1|-|-
CASSLWGRLNTEAFF
TGTGCCAGCAGTTTATGGGGCAGATTGAACACTGAAGCTTTCTTT
>TRBV10-3|TRBJ1-2|-|TRBD1
CAISDLTGAGGYTF
TGTGCCATCAGTGACTTAACAGGGGCAGGAGGCTACACCTTC
>TRBV7-6|TRBJ2-2|once|-
CASSTRGITGELFF
TGTGCCAGCAGCACTAGAGGGATCACCGGGGAGCTGTTTTTT
>TRBV20-1|TRBJ2-1|-|TRBD2
CSASVPRGGSYNEQFF
TGCAGTGCTAGTGTCCCCCGGGGGGGCTCCTACAATGAGCAGTTCTTC
>TRBV9|TRBJ2-3|-|TRBD2
CASSEWTSGATDTQYF
TGTGCCAGCAGCGAGTGGACTAGCGGGGCAACAGATACGCAGTATTTT
>TRBV4-1|TRBJ1-2|-|TRBD1
CASSQRKGQGIRLANYGYTF
TGCGCCAGCAGCCAACGAAAGGGACAGGGGATTAGGCTAGCGAACTATGGCTACACCTTC
>TRBV5-1|TRBJ2-3|-|-
CASKGQGGADTQYF
TGCGCCAGCAAGGGGCAGGGTGGGGCAGATACGCAGTATTTT
>TRBV4-3|TRBJ1-1|-|-
CASSHRGGRGGEAFF
TGCGCCAGCAGCCATAGGGGGGGCAGGGGCGGTGAAGCTTTCTTT
>TRBV4-3|TRBJ2-2|once|TRBD1
CASSQGQGADTGELFF
TGCGCCAGCAGCCAAGGACAGGGGGCCGACACCGGGGAGCTGTTTTTT
>TRBV5-1|TRBJ1-4|-|TRBD1
CASSLLAGGSTNEKLFF
TGCGCCAGCAGCTTGTTAGCAGGGGGATCTACTAATGAAAAACTGTTTTTT
>TRBV27|TRBJ2-5|-|-
CASAHRGTSSQETQYF
TGTGCCAGCGCTCACAGGGGTACTAGCAGCCAAGAGACCCAGTACTTC
>TRBV19|TRBJ1-2|-|-
CASSIAVSTADGYTF
TGTGCCAGTAGTATAGCGGTTTCGACAGCTGATGGCTACACCTTC
>TRBV2|TRBJ1-2|-|-
CASSRRDPLNYGYTF
TGTGCCAGCAGTAGGAGGGATCCGCTTAACTATGGCTACACCTTC
>TRBV6-1|TRBJ2-3|-|TRBD2
CASSETRLAVDTQYF
TGTGCCAGCAGTGAAACGAGACTAGCAGTAGATACGCAGTATTTT
>TRBV29-1|TRBJ1-5|-|TRBD1
CSVGQGGQPQHF
TGCAGCGTTGGACAGGGCGGTCAGCCCCAGCATTTT
>TRBV28|TRBJ2-7|few|-
CASSLRQLQAEQYF
TGTGCCAGCAGTCTCAGACAGTTACAGGCCGAGCAGTACTTC
>TRBV2|TRBJ2-7|many|-
CASILGQTLYEQYF
TGTGCCAGCATTCTCGGTCAGACACTCTACGAGCAGTACTTC
>TRBV19|TRBJ1-2|-|TRBD1
CASSIWEEGARGYTF
TGTGCCAGTAGTATATGGGAGGAGGGGGCACGCGGCTACACCTTC
>TRBV7-9|TRBJ1-1|-|-
CASRRTYGQGTEAFF
TGTGCCAGCAGGCGCACCTATGGTCAGGGCACTGAAGCTTTCTTT
>TRBV3-1/TRBV3-2|TRBJ1-3|-|-
CASSLLGGKAGNTIYF
TGTGCCAGCAGCCTGCTGGGGGGAAAGGCTGGAAACACCATATATTTT
>TRBV6-5|TRBJ1-3|-|-
CASSLSQGGNTIYF
TGTGCCAGCAGTTTGAGTCAGGGAGGCAACACCATATATTTT
>TRBV5-1|TRBJ1-2|few|-
CASSLIGGTYGYTF
TGCGCCAGCAGCTTGATCGGGGGGACGTATGGCTACACCTTC
>TRBV10-3|TRBJ2-2|-|-
CAIRSTGELFF
TGTGCCATAAGGAGCACCGGGGAGCTGTTTTTT
>TRBV19|TRBJ1-1|-|-
CASSVRRNTEAFF
TGTGCCAGTAGTGTCAGGCGGAACACTGAAGCTTTCTTT
>TRBV28|TRBJ1-2|-|-
CASTGGYGYTF
TGTGCCAGCACCGGGGGCTATGGCTACACCTTC
>TRBV19|TRBJ1-5|-|TRBD1
CASNVLQGLRQPQHF
TGTGCCAGTAACGTACTACAGGGGTTAAGGCAGCCCCAGCATTTT
>TRBV5-1|TRBJ1-6|-|TRBD1
CASRPDRGRGESPLHF
TGCGCCAGCAGACCAGACAGGGGACGGGGGGAATCACCCCTCCACTTT
>TRBV6-5|TRBJ1-5|-|-
CASSYVAGNQPQHF
TGTGCCAGCAGTTACGTGGCAGGCAATCAGCCCCAGCATTTT
>TRBV2|TRBJ2-3|once|TRBD2
CASNLAADRSGGDADTQYF
TGTGCCAGCAATCTGGCGGCGGATCGTAGCGGGGGGGACGCAGATACGCAGTATTTT
>TRBV30|TRBJ1-2|-|TRBD1
CAWSAFGTARGYTF
TGTGCCTGGAGCGCTTTTGGGACAGCGAGGGGCTACACCTTC